Shown below are 9 T cell receptor beta chains from a single sample sequenced in a study of blood T cell repertoires in COVID-19. Sequencing used immunoSEQ multiplex PCR; TCRdb keeps in-frame clones, though not all of them. The data hold around 330,000 clones, with roughly 89% observed a single time. Input material: PBMCs or T cells enriched from blood (not recorded which). Every receptor here comes from a woman between 18 and 29 years old who had recovered from COVID-19.

The chain is built from TRBV5-4 and TRBJ2-3; 9 bases match TRBD1. Trimming removed 3 bases from V and 2 bases from J; junction bases left unmatched: 4. Per germline, CDR1 SGHNT and CDR2 YYREEE (reference sequence). The CDR3 covers 15 residues. The CDR3 reads CASSSGDRDTDTQYF. CDR3 nucleotide sequence: TGTGCCAGCAGCTCCGGGGACAGGGACACAGATACGCAGTATTTT.

As to this clone: Other DNA sequences of this sample code for an identical CDR3. The chain employs TRBV7-2 and TRBJ2-7, with D maybe TRBD1 (5 bases). V lost 3 bases and J lost 3, with 9 bases in between. CDR1 is SGHTA and CDR2 is FQGNSA in the germline V gene. The CDR3 is 13 amino acids. Here the CDR3 DNA reads TGTGCCAGCAGCTTTAGGGGTAGCTACGAGCAGTACTTC. The encoded protein is CASSFRGSYEQYF. The full variable domain, rest sourced from reference TRBV7-2 and TRBJ2-7, is GAGVSQSPSNKVTEKGKDVELRCDPISGHTALYWYRQSLGQGLEFLIYFQGNSAPDKSGLPSDRFSAERTGGSVSTLTIQRTQQEDSAVYLCASSFRGSYEQYFGPGTRLTVT.

This sequence joins TRBV29-1 and TRBJ1-1, with 12 positions matching TRBD1. CDR3 length equals 14 residues. V lost 6 bases, J lost 0 bases, and 2 bases stayed unmatched. Looked up from germline, CDR1 is SQVTM and CDR2 is ANQGSEA. CDR3 residues: CSVGTGGMNTEAFF. The CDR3 DNA reads TGCAGCGTCGGGACAGGGGGCATGAACACTGAAGCTTTCTTT.

Here the CDR3 DNA reads TGTGCCAGCAGCTTACCGTCCCAGGGTGGCACTGAAGCTTTCTTT. Translating gives CASSLPSQGGTEAFF. The J gene is TRBJ1-1, the V gene TRBV7-8; D might be TRBD1 (5 bases). This CDR3 is 15 amino acids long. Deletions cut 2 bases from V and 4 bases from J, with 14 bases between. Germline V CDR1 and CDR2: SGHVS, FQNEAQ.

The chain combines TRBV19 with TRBJ2-7; 8 positions agree with TRBD1. The CDR3 length is 15 residues. Per the germline V gene, CDR1 is LNHDA and CDR2 is SQIVND (reference sequence). With V trimmed by 4 bases and J by 1 base, 6 bases remained unmatched. The CDR3 here is CASSSHDRGSYEQYF. The CDR3 DNA is TGTGCCAGTAGTAGCCACGACAGGGGATCCTACGAGCAGTACTTC.

The rearrangement links TRBV5-1 to TRBJ2-3, with D tentatively TRBD2 (6 bases). The germline V and J ends were trimmed by 0 bases and 1 base, with 12 bases remaining between them. The CDR3 has 16 amino acids. Germline CDR1 is SGHRS and CDR2 is YFSETQ. The CDR3 region is CASSLAVAARTDTQYF. CDR3 in DNA: TGCGCCAGCAGCTTGGCCGTAGCGGCCCGCACAGATACGCAGTATTTT. Variable domain in full (rest from reference TRBV5-1 and TRBJ2-3): KAGVTQTPRYLIKTRGQQVTLSCSPISGHRSVSWYQQTPGQGLQFLFEYFSETQRNKGNFPGRFSGRQFSNSRSEMNVSTLELGDSALYLCASSLAVAARTDTQYFGPGTRLTVL.

This chain connects TRBV5-4 to TRBJ2-3, with 8 positions matching TRBD1. V lost 4 bases and J lost 5; bases outside the gene matches: 9. This CDR3 has 15 amino acids. Germline-derived CDR1 and CDR2 are SGHNT and YYREEE (reference sequence). The CDR3 loop is CASSVGQGEIDTQYF. The DNA of the CDR3 is TGTGCCAGCAGCGTTGGACAGGGTGAAATAGATACGCAGTATTTT.

The chain employs TRBV28 and TRBJ1-1; D gene ambiguous. The CDR3 contains 15 residues. The V and J ends lost 6 bases and 0 bases respectively, with 14 bases between them. CDR1 and CDR2 (germline): MDHEN, SYDVKM. CDR3 loop: CASRTPRSMNTEAFF. Here the CDR3 DNA reads TGTGCCAGCAGGACTCCGCGAAGCATGAACACTGAAGCTTTCTTT.

This chain uses TRBV9 with TRBJ1-1; unclear D gene. Germline values: CDR1 SGDLS, CDR2 YYNGEE. This CDR3 region has 14 residues. V was clipped by 2 bases and J by 4 bases, with 12 bases between them. The CDR3 DNA reads as TGTGCCAGCAGCGTCCTTCAGGTTCCCACTGAAGCTTTCTTT. As protein: CASSVLQVPTEAFF.